The table lists the clone carrying this TCR beta chain with a few counts. Its specificity is not known. In the library, individual cDNA molecules carried attached unique molecular identifiers. TCRdb called the 5' RACE reads again in MiXCR, with one record for every CDR3 protein. There are about 110,000 distinct CDR3 sequences in the sample; over 10% occur only once, and approximately 4% lies in the top ten. V lost 5 bases and J lost 0, with 20 bases in between. The CDR3 totals 17 residues. CDR1 and CDR2 from the germline V gene are SGHTA and FQGNSA. This record comes from a study of early T cells in non-severe SARS-CoV-2 infection. Points from the study as a whole: In VDJdb matching, anti-spike CD8 responses were favored while private and CD4 specificities went missing.

The chain is built from TRBV7-2 and TRBJ2-7; D is uncertain. The receptor's source is an adult who was a healthcare worker with PCR-confirmed SARS-CoV-2 infection or an uninfected control (not recorded which). The specimen was whole blood, collected at baseline. The CDR3 is CASSPSFSTTSSYEQYF. The CDR3 DNA follows: TGTGCCAGCAGCCCCAGTTTCTCCACAACGAGCTCCTACGAGCAGTACTTC.